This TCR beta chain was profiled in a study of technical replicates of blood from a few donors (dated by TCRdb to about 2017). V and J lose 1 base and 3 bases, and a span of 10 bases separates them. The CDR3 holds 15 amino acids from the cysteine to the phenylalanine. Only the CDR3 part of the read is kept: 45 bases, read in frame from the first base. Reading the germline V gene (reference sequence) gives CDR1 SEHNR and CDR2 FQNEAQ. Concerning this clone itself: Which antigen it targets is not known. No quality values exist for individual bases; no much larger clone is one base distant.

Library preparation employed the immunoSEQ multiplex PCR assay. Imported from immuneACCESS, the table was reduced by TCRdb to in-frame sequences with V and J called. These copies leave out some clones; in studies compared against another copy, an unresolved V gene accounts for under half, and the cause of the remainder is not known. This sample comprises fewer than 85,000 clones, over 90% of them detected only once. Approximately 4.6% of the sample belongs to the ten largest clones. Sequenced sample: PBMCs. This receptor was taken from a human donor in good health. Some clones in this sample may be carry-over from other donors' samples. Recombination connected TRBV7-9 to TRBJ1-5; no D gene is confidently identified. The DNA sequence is TGTGCCAGCAGCTTAGGGTCCGGGAACAATCAGCCCCAGCATTTT. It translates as CASSLGSGNNQPQHF.